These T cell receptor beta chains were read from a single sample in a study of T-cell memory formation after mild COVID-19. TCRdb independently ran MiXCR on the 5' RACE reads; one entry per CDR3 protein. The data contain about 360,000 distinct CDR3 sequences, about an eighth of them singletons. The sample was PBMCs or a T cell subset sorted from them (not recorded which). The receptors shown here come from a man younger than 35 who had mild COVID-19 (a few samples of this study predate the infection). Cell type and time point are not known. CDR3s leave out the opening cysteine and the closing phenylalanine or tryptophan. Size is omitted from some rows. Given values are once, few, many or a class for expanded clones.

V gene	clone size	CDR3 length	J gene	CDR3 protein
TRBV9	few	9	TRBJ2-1	ASGRGYEQF
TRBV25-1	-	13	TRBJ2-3	ASSELAGHTDTQY
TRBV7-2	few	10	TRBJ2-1	ASSLEAGRQF
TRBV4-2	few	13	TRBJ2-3	ASSQRGPLSGTQY
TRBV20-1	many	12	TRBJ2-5	SARDPRAAETQY
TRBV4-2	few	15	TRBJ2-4	ASSQAVSGGATHIQY
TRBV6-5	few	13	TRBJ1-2	ASRFDRTSDYGYT
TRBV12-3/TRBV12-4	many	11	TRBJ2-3	ASSLGPLHTQY
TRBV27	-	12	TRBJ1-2	ASSLQAKNYGYT
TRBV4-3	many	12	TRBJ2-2	ASSRRSHTGELF
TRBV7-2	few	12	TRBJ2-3	ASSLGLGSDTQY
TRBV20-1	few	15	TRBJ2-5	SAPSGAGATYQETQY
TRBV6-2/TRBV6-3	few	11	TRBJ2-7	ASSYVLSYEQY
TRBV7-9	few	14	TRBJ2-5	ASSHRDRGKEETQY
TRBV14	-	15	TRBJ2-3	ASSPRSGGPSTDTQY
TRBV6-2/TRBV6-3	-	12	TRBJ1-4	ATRRRTTNEKLF
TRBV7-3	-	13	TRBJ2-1	ASSATSGPHNEQF
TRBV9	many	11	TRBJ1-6	ASTITGSTPLH
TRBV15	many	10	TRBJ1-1	ATSWGKDAAF
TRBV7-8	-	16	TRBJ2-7	ASSSSLGKRHFSYEQY
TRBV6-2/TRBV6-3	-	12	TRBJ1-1	ASSYGAGNTEAF
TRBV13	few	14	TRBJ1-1	ASSLVVGAWNTEAF
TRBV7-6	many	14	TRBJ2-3	ASSPGARGGTDTQY
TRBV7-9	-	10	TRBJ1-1	ASSPGTDEAF
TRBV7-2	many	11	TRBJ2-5	ASSLDNKETQY
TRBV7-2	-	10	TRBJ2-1	ASSLVGREQF
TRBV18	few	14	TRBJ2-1	ASSPTRDRADNEQF
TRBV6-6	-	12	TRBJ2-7	ASSYPEASYEQY
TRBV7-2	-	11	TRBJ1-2	ASSPPGYYGYT
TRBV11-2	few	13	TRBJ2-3	ASSEDGGGIDTQY
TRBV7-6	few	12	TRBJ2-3	ASRSVIVTDTQY
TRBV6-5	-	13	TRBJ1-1	ASSSGTGGKPEAF
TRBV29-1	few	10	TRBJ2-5	SAGRLGETQY
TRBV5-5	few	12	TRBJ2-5	ASSLGVRQETQY
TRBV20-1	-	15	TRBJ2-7	SARGGTSGADSYEQY
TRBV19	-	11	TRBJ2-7	ASSPGSLYEQY
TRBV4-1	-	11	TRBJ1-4	ASSLLLGEKLF
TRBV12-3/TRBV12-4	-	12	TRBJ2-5	ASRPSGGSWTQY
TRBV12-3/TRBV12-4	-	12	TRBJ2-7	ASTMTGVRTSQY
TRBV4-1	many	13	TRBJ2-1	ASSLRGGSHNEQF